This T cell receptor (beta chain) was captured by sequencing in a study of cytomegalovirus exposure and HLA in healthy donors. Broader study findings: In a later analysis, HLA-C alleles had the fewest associated TCRs, DRB1 alleles the most. Rare TCR sequences predominated, though certain public TCRs were found in many donors. It was reported that the classifier diagnosed cytomegalovirus status with high specificity and sensitivity in both the original and validation cohorts. Per a prior analysis, the majority of TCR beta V segments were productive roughly 87% or roughly 30% of the time.

As regards this clone: The antigen is undetermined.

It was with 60 Vbeta and 13 Jbeta primers that the PCR ran. The method was immunoSEQ multiplex PCR; TCRdb's version includes in-frame clones alone and lacks a portion of them. Of approximately 140,000 clones listed, 70% to 85% were seen once; the top ten hold around 4%. The germline V and J ends were trimmed by 0 bases and 3 bases, with 8 bases remaining between them. The V gene's germline CDR1 is SGHRS and CDR2 YFSETQ. This CDR3 region has 14 residues. V and J are TRBV5-1 and TRBJ2-3; unclear D gene. The clonotype was recovered from a man aged 40-50 years in good health and CMV-seropositive. Material for sequencing was PBMCs. The CDR3 nucleotides are TGCGCCAGCAGCTTGGAAGAGCCGACAGATACGCAGTATTTT. Amino acid sequence: CASSLEEPTDTQYF.